These T cell receptor beta chains were read from a single sample in a study of CD8 T cells in ankylosing spondylitis. MiXCR, run by TCRdb on the 5' RACE reads, gives a single entry per CDR3 protein. Among roughly 670,000 distinct CDR3 sequences listed, roughly 19% were seen once. Sequencing was performed on blood, either unsorted or a sorted T cell fraction (not recorded which). These receptors originate from a male donor with ankylosing spondylitis. The conserved cysteine and the conserved F or W are not part of the CDR3 here. The size of a clone is reported for some rows only, either as once, few or many, or as a class for expanded clones.

>many|TRBJ2-7|TRBV24-1
ATSAGSAGKVEQY
>NA|TRBJ2-4|TRBV12-3/TRBV12-4
TSSWGPQAQGKNIQY
>few|TRBJ2-1|TRBV27
ASRSSAGWDEQF
>few|TRBJ2-7|TRBV7-9
ASSSDLNYEQY
>few|TRBJ1-6|TRBV2
ASVEAGSDSPPLH
>NA|TRBJ2-7|TRBV4-1
ASSFPGRNEQY
>NA|TRBJ1-3|TRBV7-2
ASSKPTVDSGNTIY
>few|TRBJ1-1|TRBV11-1
ASSSGTGKTEAF
>NA|TRBJ2-7|TRBV4-1
ASSQEPAAITTGEQY
>NA|TRBJ1-2|TRBV29-1
SVEEFYGYT
>few|TRBJ2-7|TRBV28
ASSVLTSGNHEQY
>NA|TRBJ1-3|TRBV21-1
ASSKVARGTHSGNTIY
>few|TRBJ2-3|TRBV20-1
SATPRGIARADTQY
>NA|TRBJ2-3|TRBV27
ASTLGGGKGDTQY
>few|TRBJ1-5|TRBV12-3/TRBV12-4
ASTDTLGNQPQH
>many|TRBJ2-2|TRBV7-7
ASSPDRADTGELF
>few|TRBJ2-7|TRBV4-2
ASSQDPGVREQY
>NA|TRBJ1-5|TRBV28
ASSPLGDRGQPQH
>many|TRBJ2-3|TRBV18
ASSPPTRTDTQY
>few|TRBJ1-5|TRBV20-1
SASETGRNQPQH
>few|TRBJ2-2|TRBV15
ATSRGAGGELF
>NA|TRBJ2-2|TRBV6-5
ASSYSIPGELF
>NA|TRBJ2-7|TRBV2
ASSESPPNEQY
>few|TRBJ2-2|TRBV5-1
ASSPNRKGANTGELF
>NA|TRBJ2-7|TRBV19
ASAGDSYEQY
>few|TRBJ1-3|TRBV20-1
SARDLFSPGRSSGNTIY
>NA|TRBJ2-4|TRBV12-3/TRBV12-4
ASSLGGVNIQY
>NA|TRBJ2-7|TRBV20-1
SARRPGTGENEQY
>NA|TRBJ2-7|TRBV5-1
ASSLAGQVSYEQY
>NA|TRBJ2-3|TRBV5-1
ASSVGGVRSDTQY
>many|TRBJ2-1|TRBV28
ASSFESNNEQF
>few|TRBJ2-1|TRBV24-1
ATSIAGSYNEQF
>NA|TRBJ1-2|TRBV7-9
ASSSRDRNNYGYT
>NA|TRBJ2-1|TRBV9
ASSGGREGAYNEQF
>few|TRBJ2-2|TRBV6-2/TRBV6-3
ASSDGLAAVRGELF
>NA|TRBJ2-6|TRBV7-2
ASSFVNSGANVLT
>few|TRBJ1-5|TRBV12-3/TRBV12-4
ASSLSKGISNQPQH
>NA|TRBJ2-1|TRBV29-1
SVEDQGDSNNEQF
>NA|TRBJ2-3|TRBV12-3/TRBV12-4
ASSRSWVAGLTDTQY
>NA|TRBJ2-7|TRBV27
ASSLYPASYEQY
>NA|TRBJ1-2|TRBV20-1
SAVPGHFNYGYT
>few|TRBJ1-3|TRBV6-1
ASSKDRARSGNTIY
>NA|TRBJ2-5|TRBV27
ASSLSAGVGTQY
>few|TRBJ2-5|TRBV6-2/TRBV6-3
ASSARLGGETQY
>few|TRBJ1-5|TRBV13
ASSEGTANQPQH
>NA|TRBJ1-2|TRBV6-1
ASSEAAWGCT
>NA|TRBJ2-1|TRBV7-3
ASSQGGLFGSYNEQF
>few|TRBJ2-7|TRBV5-1
ASSSDRVHEQY
>many|TRBJ2-1|TRBV29-1
SVTPPSIQYEQF
>few|TRBJ2-7|TRBV20-1
SATGTASYEQY
>NA|TRBJ2-7|TRBV15
ATSRAPRGRGEQY
>few|TRBJ1-2|TRBV4-3
ASSQPGQGAHGYT
>NA|TRBJ1-2|TRBV12-3/TRBV12-4
ASSGGQKLYGYT
>NA|TRBJ2-7|TRBV11-3
ASSLGGLAPGEQY
>many|TRBJ2-7|TRBV4-2
ASSQDRGHSYEQY
>NA|TRBJ2-1|TRBV9
ASSVAGGLAGEGNEQF
>NA|TRBJ1-1|TRBV3-1
ASSQAQGRGAF
>few|TRBJ1-2|TRBV11-2
ASSLTQDRPSALGYT